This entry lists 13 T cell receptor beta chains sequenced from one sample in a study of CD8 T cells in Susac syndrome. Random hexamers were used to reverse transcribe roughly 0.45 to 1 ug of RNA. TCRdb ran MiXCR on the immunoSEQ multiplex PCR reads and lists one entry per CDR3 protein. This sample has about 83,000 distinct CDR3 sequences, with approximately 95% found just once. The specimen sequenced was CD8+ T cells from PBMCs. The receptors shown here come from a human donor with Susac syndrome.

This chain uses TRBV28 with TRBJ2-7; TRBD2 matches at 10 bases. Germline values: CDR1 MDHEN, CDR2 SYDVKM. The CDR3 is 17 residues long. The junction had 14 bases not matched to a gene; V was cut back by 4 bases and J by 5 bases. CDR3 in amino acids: CASSSYLLAGDSDEQYF. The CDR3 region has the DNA TGTGCCAGCAGTTCATACCTCCTAGCGGGAGATTCGGACGAGCAGTACTTC.

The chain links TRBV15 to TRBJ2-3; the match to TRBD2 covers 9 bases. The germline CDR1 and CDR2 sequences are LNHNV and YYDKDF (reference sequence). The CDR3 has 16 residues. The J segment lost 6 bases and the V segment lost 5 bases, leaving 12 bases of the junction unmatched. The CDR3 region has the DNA TGTGCCACCAGCGGATCAGGGACTAGCATTTCGGATACGCAGTATTTT. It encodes CATSGSGTSISDTQYF.

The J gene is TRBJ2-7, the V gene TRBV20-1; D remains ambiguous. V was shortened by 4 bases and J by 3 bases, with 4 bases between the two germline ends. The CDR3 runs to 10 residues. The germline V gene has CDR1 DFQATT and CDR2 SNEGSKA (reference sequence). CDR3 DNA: TGCAGTGCTACCCTCTACGAGCAGTACTTC. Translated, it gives CSATLYEQYF.

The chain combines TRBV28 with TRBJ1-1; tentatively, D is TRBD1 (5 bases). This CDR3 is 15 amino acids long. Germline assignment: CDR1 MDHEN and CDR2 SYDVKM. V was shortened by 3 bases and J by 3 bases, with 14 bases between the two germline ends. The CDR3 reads CASSFRGLGDTEAFF. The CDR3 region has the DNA TGTGCCAGCAGTTTTCGGGGCTTGGGGGACACTGAAGCTTTCTTT.

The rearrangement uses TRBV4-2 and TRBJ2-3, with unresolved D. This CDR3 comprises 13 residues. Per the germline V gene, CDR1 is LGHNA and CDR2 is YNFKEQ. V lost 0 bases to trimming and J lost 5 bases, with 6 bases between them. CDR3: CASSQEGQDTQYF. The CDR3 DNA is TGTGCCAGCAGCCAAGAGGGCCAAGATACGCAGTATTTT.

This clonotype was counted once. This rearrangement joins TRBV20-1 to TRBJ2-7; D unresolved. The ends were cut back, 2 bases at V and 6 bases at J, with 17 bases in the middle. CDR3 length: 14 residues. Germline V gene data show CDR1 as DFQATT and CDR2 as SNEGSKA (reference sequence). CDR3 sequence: CSARTAPDYTEQYF. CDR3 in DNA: TGCAGTGCTAGAACCGCTCCTGATTACACCGAGCAGTACTTC.

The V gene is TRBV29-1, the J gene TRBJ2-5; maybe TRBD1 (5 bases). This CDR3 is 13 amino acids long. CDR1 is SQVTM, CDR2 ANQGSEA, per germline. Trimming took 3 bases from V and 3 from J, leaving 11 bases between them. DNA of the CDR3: TGCAGCGTTGACCTGACAGCAAAAGAGACCCAGTACTTC. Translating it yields CSVDLTAKETQYF.

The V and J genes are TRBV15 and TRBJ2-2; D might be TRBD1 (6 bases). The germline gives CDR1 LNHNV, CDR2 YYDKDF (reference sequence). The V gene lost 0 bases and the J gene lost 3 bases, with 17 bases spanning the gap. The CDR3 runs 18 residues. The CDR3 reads CATSRDLRLGAHTGELFF. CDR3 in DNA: TGTGCCACCAGCAGAGACCTACGATTGGGGGCTCACACCGGGGAGCTGTTTTTT. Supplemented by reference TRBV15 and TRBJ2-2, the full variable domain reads DAMVIQNPRYQVTQFGKPVTLSCSQTLNHNVMYWYQQKSSQAPKLLFHYYDKDFNNEADTPDNFQSRRPNTSFCFLDIRSPGLGDTAMYLCATSRDLRLGAHTGELFFGEGSRLTVL.

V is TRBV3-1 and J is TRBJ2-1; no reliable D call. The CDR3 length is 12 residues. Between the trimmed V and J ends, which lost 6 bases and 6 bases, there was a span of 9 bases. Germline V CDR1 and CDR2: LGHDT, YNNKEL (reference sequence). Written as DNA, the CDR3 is TGTGCCAGCAGACGGACGGGCAATGAGCAGTTCTTC. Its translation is CASRRTGNEQFF.

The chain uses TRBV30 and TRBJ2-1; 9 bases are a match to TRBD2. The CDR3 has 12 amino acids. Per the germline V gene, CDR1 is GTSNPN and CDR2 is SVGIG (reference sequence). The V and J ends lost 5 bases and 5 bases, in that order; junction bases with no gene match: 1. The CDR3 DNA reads TGTGCCTGGTTAGCGGGAGACAATGAGCAGTTCTTC. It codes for CAWLAGDNEQFF. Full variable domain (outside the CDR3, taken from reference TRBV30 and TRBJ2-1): SQTIHQWPATLVQPVGSPLSLECTVEGTSNPNLYWYRQAAGRGLQLLFYSVGIGQISSEVPQNLSASRPQDRQFILSSKKLLLSDSGFYLCAWLAGDNEQFFGPGTRLTVL.

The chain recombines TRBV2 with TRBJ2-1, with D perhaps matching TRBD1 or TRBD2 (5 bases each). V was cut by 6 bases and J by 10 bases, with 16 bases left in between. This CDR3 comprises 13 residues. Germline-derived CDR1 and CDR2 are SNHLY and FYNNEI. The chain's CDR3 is CASRILGEGEQFF. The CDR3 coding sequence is TGTGCCAGCAGAATACTAGGCGAGGGGGAGCAGTTCTTC.

CDR3 sequence (DNA): TGCAGTGCTAGATGGCTAGCGGGCGGGACCTACGAGCAGTACTTC. Its protein product is CSARWLAGGTYEQYF. The chain joins TRBV20-1 to TRBJ2-7, with TRBD2 identical over 8 bases. Looked up from germline, CDR1 is DFQATT and CDR2 is SNEGSKA (reference sequence). Losses at the gene ends were 2 bases for V and 2 bases for J; bases not matched to a gene: 8. This CDR3 is 15 amino acids long.

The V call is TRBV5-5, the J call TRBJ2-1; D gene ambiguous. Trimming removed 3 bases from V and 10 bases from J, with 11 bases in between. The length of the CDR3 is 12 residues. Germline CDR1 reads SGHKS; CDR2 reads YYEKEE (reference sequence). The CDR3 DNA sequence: TGTGCCAGCAGCTCCCTATCTGGAGAGCAGTTCTTC. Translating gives CASSSLSGEQFF.